This T cell receptor (beta chain) is from a study of T cell repertoires in cytomegalovirus infection (dated by TCRdb to about 2019). The study in broad terms: Donor HLA type was relevant to the analysis, because carriage of CMV infection together with the matching HLA type was indicated by public TCR beta signatures. Study-wide findings and limitations: Cumulative frequency of public TCR beta family members discriminated carriers of CMV infection plus the relevant HLA type in this cohort and an independent 352-donor cohort. In the ex vivo response, HLA-C-restricted CMV-specific TCR beta clonotypes were dominant, and in two of eight donors the single most frequent clonotype came from this HLA-C-restricted group.

The sample holds many counts of this clonotype. Its antigen is currently not known. It has no much larger one-base neighbor in the sample; base qualities were not kept. V and J lose 5 bases and 2 bases, and a span of 16 bases separates them. Via the germline V gene, CDR1 is SGHTA and CDR2 FQGNSA. Inclusive of the bounding cysteine and phenylalanine, the CDR3 is 15 residues long. Of all the DNA, just the CDR3 is kept, 45 bases in frame from base 1. TCRdb shows the sequencer as Illumina HiSeq 1500. Clones were called with MiXCR by TCRdb after fastp trimmed the public reads at Q25, and only in-frame beta chains were retained. When rows share a CDR3 protein, they turn into one entry using the most common DNA and genes. In all, the sample holds over 150,000 distinct CDR3 sequences, and about a sixth of those were seen once. Jointly, the top ten make up 20% to 25% of the sample.

The chain links TRBV7-2 with TRBJ2-7; the D gene is possibly TRBD2, with 5 bases matching. The clonotype comes from a human donor in good health (CMV status not recorded). Some clones in this sample may be carry-over from other donors' samples. What was sequenced was CD8+ T cells from PBMCs. The CDR3 in this case is CASSPRTRVTYEQYF. The nucleotide sequence reads as follows: TGTGCCAGCAGCCCCCGTACTAGGGTAACCTACGAGCAGTACTTC.